This entry is about one T cell receptor (beta chain). The data originate from a study of OX40 agonist ivuxolimab in advanced cancers. There are 13 residues in the CDR3. The germline V and J ends were trimmed by 7 bases and 0 bases, with 10 bases remaining between them. Germline CDR1 and CDR2: GTSNPN and SVGIG (reference sequence). Assay: immunoSEQ multiplex PCR; the TCRdb copy retains only in-frame clones and omits some. The sample holds approximately 75,000 clones, roughly nine tenths seen once. The rearrangement uses TRBV30 and TRBJ2-1; D uncertain. The sequences come from CD4+ or CD8+ T cells sorted from blood, collected in a trial of the OX40 agonist ivuxolimab. The TCR was taken from an adult with an advanced solid tumor such as melanoma, head and neck, liver or kidney cancer. DNA for the CDR3: TGTGCCTTCTCAGAGGACTCCTACAATGAGCAGTTCTTC. Its protein is CAFSEDSYNEQFF. Drawing the rest from reference TRBV30 and TRBJ2-1, the complete variable domain is SQTIHQWPATLVQPVGSPLSLECTVEGTSNPNLYWYRQAAGRGLQLLFYSVGIGQISSEVPQNLSASRPQDRQFILSSKKLLLSDSGFYLCAFSEDSYNEQFFGPGTRLTVL.